The 4 T cell receptor beta chains reported below all come from one sample, sequenced in a study of cytomegalovirus exposure and HLA in healthy donors. The PCR employed 60 Vbeta primers together with 13 Jbeta primers. Assay used: immunoSEQ multiplex PCR; TCRdb lists only in-frame clones, some missing. This table has tens of thousands of clones, around 72% appearing once. Sequenced material: PBMCs. Receptors were obtained from a woman between 40 and 50 years old in good health and CMV-seropositive.

A word on this clone: An end of the junction differs from the germline gene, which may be a read error. Other nucleotide sequences in the sample specify the same CDR3. The V call is TRBV6-4, the J call TRBJ2-6, with D tentatively TRBD1 (5 bases). This CDR3 spans 16 amino acids. Germline V gene sequence: CDR1 MRHNA, CDR2 SNTAGT. The CDR3 DNA reads TGTGCCAGCAGTGACTCGGACACCTCTGGGGCCAACGTCCTGACTTTT. Residues: CASSDSDTSGANVLTF.

This clone was seen a few times. The chain links TRBV7-3 to TRBJ1-1; D is uncertain. This CDR3 is 13 amino acids long. Germline V lookup: CDR1 SGHTA, CDR2 FQGTGA. Trimming left V 3 bases short and J 1 base short, with 6 bases between. As DNA, the CDR3 is TGTGCCAGCAGCTTGGGCAGGAACACTGAAGCTTTCTTT. This sequence encodes CASSLGRNTEAFF.

The chain employs TRBV4-1 and TRBJ2-3; TRBD2 matches at 11 bases. CDR1 MGHRA and CDR2 YSYEKL come from the germline V gene. V was pared by 0 bases and J by 4 bases, with 6 bases of the junction left unmatched. This CDR3 comprises 17 residues. This chain's CDR3 is CASSQEFLAGGSDTQYF. The CDR3, as DNA: TGCGCCAGCAGCCAAGAGTTTTTAGCGGGGGGGTCAGATACGCAGTATTTT.

The chain recombines TRBV2 with TRBJ2-3; 12 bases agree with TRBD2. This CDR3 contains 16 residues. Unmatched junction bases numbered 7, after V lost 3 bases and J lost 6 bases. CDR1 SNHLY and CDR2 FYNNEI come from the germline V gene. DNA of the CDR3: TGTGCCAGCAGTGACATGCGGACTAGCGGGGTGGATACGCAGTATTTT. This encodes CASSDMRTSGVDTQYF.